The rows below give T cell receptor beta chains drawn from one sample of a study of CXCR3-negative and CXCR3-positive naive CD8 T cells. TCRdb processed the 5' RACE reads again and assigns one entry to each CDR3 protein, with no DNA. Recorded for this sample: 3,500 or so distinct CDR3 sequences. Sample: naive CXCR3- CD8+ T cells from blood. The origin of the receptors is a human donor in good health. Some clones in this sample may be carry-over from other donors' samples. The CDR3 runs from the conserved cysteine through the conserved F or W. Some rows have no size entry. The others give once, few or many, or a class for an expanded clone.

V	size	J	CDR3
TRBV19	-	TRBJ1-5	CASHTGAVQPQHF
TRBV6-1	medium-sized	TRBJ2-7	CASRPGPIVYEQYF
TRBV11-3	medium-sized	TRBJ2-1	CASSNQYNEQFF
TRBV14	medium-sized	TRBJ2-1	CASSQDQGSYNEQFF
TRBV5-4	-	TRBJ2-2	CASSSITGELFF
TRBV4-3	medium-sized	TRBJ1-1	CASSQDLNRGLNTEAFF
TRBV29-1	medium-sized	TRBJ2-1	CSVEGPQGRNEQFF
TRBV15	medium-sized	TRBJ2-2	CATSRDREMIGELFF
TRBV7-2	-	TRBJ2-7	CASSLDLSSYEQYF
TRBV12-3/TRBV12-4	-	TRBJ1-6	CASSLLARGADDSPLHF
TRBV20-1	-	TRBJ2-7	CSARAGSSYEQYF
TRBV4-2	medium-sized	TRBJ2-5	CASSQDRWETQYF
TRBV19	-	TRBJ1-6	CASNEGDSPLHF
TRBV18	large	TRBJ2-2	CASSRAPNTGELFF
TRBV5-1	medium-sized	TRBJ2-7	CASSLVGENYEQYF
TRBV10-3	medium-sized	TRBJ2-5	CAISESSVAETQYF
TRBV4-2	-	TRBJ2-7	CASSQRPGTSGTWDEQFF
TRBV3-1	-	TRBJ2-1	CASSQGGLAGYNEQFF
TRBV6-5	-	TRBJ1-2	CASSGGPDGYTF
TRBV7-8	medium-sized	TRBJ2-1	CASSLTASYNEQFF
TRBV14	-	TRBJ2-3	CASSQDLAARSSTDTQYF
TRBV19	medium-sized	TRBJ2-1	CASSIARNNEQFF
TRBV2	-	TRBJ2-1	CASSEFFSGTSYNEQFF
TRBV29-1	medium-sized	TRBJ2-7	CSVEGQNSYEQYF
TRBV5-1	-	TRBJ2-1	CASRGQDQPNEQFF
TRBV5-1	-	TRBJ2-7	CASSRGAPGSYEQYF
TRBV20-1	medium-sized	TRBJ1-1	CSAMTRTEAFF
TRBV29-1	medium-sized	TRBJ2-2	CSVVNPLGTGELFF
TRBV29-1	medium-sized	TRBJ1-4	CSVPGLNEKLFF
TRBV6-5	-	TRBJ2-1	CASSYSAGRVDEQFF
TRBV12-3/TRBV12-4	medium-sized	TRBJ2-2	CASSGGTNLGELFF
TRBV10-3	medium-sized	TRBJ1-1	CAISVVLTKLNTEAFF
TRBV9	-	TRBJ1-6	CSSSVGGTFNSPLHF
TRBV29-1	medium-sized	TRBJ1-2	CSVGDREYYGYTF
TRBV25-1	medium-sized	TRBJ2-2	CASSESPKGTGELFF
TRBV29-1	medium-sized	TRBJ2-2	CSVAEGTGELFF
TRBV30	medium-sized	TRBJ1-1	CAWIPNTEAFF
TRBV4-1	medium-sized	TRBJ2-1	CASSPLAGLRSYNEQFF
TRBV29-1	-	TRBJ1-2	CSVIDRGGFGYTF
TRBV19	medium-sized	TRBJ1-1	CASSMGSGTEAFF
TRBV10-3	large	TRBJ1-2	CACAGTHYGYTF
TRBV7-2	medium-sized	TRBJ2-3	CATRTASGWEDTQYF
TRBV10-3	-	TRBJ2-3	CAISESVQGTTDTQYF
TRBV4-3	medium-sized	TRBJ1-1	CASSQDRAMNTEAFF
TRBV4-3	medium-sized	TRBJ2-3	CASSQDRGVRQYF
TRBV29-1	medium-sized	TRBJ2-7	CSAGGDTLYEQYF
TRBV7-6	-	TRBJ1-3	CASSSDGFSGNTIYF
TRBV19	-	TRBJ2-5	CASTNSVQETQYF
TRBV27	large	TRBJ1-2	CASSSSHNPHYGYTF
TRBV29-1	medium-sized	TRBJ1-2	CSVRTGIYGYTF
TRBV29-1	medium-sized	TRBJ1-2	CSVDLGLGYTF
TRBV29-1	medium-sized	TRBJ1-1	CSVEHRAKGTEAFF
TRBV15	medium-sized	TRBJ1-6	CATSREQYNSPLHF
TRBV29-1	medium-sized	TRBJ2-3	CSGEKTGSADTQYF
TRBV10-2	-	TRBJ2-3	CASSYSARSTHTDTQYF
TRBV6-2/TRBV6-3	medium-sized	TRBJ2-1	CASRTSSGPLGVSYNEQFF
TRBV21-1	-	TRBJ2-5	CASTPPQGPREDAAETQYF
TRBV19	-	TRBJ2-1	CASSPPGQLYNEQFF
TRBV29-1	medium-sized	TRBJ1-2	CSVPTTPQGYGYTF